Below, 7 T cell receptor beta chains from the same sample are listed, as sequenced in a study of cytomegalovirus exposure and HLA in healthy donors. A multiplex PCR was run with 60 Vbeta primers and 13 Jbeta primers. Here immunoSEQ multiplex PCR was the method, and the copy in TCRdb shows in-frame clones only, minus some. Seen here are about 190,000 clones, 75% to 90% observed once, and the top ten hold approximately 1.1%. Sequencing input: PBMCs. The receptor set was obtained from a boy between 2 and 10 years old in good health and CMV-seronegative.

The CDR3 loop is CASSRTWGGDGTDTQYF. The CDR3 DNA follows: TGCGCCAGCAGCCGCACCTGGGGGGGGGACGGAACAGATACGCAGTATTTT. This rearrangement joins TRBV4-1 to TRBJ2-3; 7 positions agree with TRBD2. V lost 4 bases and J lost 3; bases outside the gene matches: 13. Germline CDR1 reads MGHRA; CDR2 reads YSYEKL. The CDR3 consists of 17 residues.

J is TRBJ1-1 and V is TRBV18; 9 bases are shared with TRBD1. CDR1 and CDR2 from the germline V gene are KGHSH and LQKENI. The CDR3 is 14 residues long. J was trimmed by 4 bases and V by 2 bases; bases with no gene match: 2. The CDR3 spells CASSPETGGTEAFF. The CDR3 coding sequence is TGTGCCAGCTCACCAGAGACAGGGGGCACTGAAGCTTTCTTT.

This clone was observed once. The chain uses TRBV5-1 and TRBJ2-2; possible D gene TRBD1, 5 bases. Germline V gene data show CDR1 as SGHRS and CDR2 as YFSETQ. The CDR3 loop spans 14 amino acids. V was pared by 5 bases and J by 1 base, with 9 bases between. The CDR3 loop is CASRDGQNTGELFF. DNA for the CDR3: TGCGCCAGCAGAGATGGACAGAACACCGGGGAGCTGTTTTTT.

The chain recombines TRBV11-2 with TRBJ2-1; D might be TRBD2 (6 bases). CDR3 length equals 19 residues. Looked up from germline, CDR1 is SGHAT and CDR2 is FQNNGV. The V gene lost 1 base and the J gene lost 1 base, with 20 bases spanning the gap. CDR3 nucleotides: TGTGCCAGCAGCTTAGGGAGGGGACCTACAAGGGATTCCTACAATGAGCAGTTCTTC. Residues: CASSLGRGPTRDSYNEQFF.

The chain combines TRBV10-3 with TRBJ1-3; 8 bases fit TRBD1. Germline lookup yields CDR1 ENHRY and CDR2 SYGVKD. CDR3 length equals 15 residues. V shed 6 bases, J shed 4 bases, and the junction held 8 bases outside the gene matches. DNA for the CDR3: TGTGCCATCAGGGACAGGGATACGAGGGGAAACACCATATATTTT. It encodes CAIRDRDTRGNTIYF.

This sequence joins TRBV7-8 and TRBJ2-1, with TRBD2 matching 7 bases. Trimming removed 5 bases from V and 0 bases from J; junction bases left unmatched: 10. This CDR3 is built from 17 residues. Germline values: CDR1 SGHVS, CDR2 FQNEAQ. The chain's CDR3 is CASSKPDRDYSYNEQFF. As DNA, the CDR3 is TGTGCCAGCAGCAAACCCGACCGGGACTACTCCTACAATGAGCAGTTCTTC.

The chain couples TRBV5-1 to TRBJ1-2; possible D gene TRBD1, 5 bases. V gave up 2 bases and J gave up 10 bases, with 15 bases separating them. The CDR3 covers 13 residues. The germline V gene encodes CDR1 SGHRS and CDR2 YFSETQ. CDR3 bases: TGCGCCAGCAGCTTTACAGGCCAAGAAGTCTACACCTTC. This codes for CASSFTGQEVYTF.